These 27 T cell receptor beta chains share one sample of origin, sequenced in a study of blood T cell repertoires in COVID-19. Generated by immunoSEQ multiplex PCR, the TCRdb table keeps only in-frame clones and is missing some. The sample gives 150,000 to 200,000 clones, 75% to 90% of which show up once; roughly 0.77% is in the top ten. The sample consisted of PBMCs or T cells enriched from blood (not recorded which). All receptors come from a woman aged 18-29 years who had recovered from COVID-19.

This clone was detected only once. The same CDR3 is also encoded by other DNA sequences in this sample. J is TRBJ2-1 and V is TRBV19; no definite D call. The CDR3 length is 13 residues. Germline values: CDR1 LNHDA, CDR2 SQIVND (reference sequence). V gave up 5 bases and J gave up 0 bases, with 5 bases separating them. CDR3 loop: CASSASSYNEQFF. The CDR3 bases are TGTGCCAGTAGTGCGAGCTCCTACAATGAGCAGTTCTTC. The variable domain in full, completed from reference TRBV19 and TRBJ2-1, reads DGGITQSPKYLFRKEGQNVTLSCEQNLNHDAMYWYRQDPGQGLRLIYYSQIVNDFQKGDIAEGYSVSREKKESFPLTVTSAQKNPTAFYLCASSASSYNEQFFGPGTRLTVL.

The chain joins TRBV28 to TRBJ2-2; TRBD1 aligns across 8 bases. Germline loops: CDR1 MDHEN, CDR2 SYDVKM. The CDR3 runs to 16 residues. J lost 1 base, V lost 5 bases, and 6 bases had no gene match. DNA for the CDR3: TGTGCCAGCAGTCCGTGGACAGGGCAGAACACCGGGGAGCTGTTTTTT. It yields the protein CASSPWTGQNTGELFF.

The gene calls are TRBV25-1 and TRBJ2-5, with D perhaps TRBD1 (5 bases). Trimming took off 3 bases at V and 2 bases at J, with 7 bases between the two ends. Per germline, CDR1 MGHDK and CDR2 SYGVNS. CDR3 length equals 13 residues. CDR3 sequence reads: CASSETVQETQYF. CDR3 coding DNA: TGTGCCAGCAGTGAGACAGTTCAAGAGACCCAGTACTTC.

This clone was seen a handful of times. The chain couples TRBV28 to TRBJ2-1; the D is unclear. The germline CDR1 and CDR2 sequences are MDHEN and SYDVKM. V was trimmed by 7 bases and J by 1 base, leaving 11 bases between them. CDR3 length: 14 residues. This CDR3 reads CASIRRFSYNEQFF. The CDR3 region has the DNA TGTGCCAGCATCCGCAGGTTTTCCTACAATGAGCAGTTCTTC. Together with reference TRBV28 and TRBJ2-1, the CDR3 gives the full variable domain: DVKVTQSSRYLVKRTGEKVFLECVQDMDHENMFWYRQDPGLGLRLIYFSYDVKMKEKGDIPEGYSVSREKKERFSLILESASTNQTSMYLCASIRRFSYNEQFFGPGTRLTVL.

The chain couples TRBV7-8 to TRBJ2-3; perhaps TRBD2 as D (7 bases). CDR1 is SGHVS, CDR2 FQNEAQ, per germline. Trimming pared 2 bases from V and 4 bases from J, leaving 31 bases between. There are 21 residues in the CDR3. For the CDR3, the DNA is TGTGCCAGCAGCTTACGGGGGTTACCGAGGCGGGGAGCGGGACATTCAGATACGCAGTATTTT. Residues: CASSLRGLPRRGAGHSDTQYF.

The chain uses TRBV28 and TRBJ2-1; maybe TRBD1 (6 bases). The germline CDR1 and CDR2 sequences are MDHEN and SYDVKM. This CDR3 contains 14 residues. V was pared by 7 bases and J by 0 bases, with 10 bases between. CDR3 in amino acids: CASKQGGSYNEQFF. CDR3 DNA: TGTGCCAGCAAACAGGGTGGCTCCTACAATGAGCAGTTCTTC.

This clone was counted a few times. CDR3 protein: CASSGEQGGTQYF. The CDR3 DNA reads as TGTGCCAGCAGTGGGGAACAGGGTGGGACCCAGTACTTC. This chain uses TRBV2 with TRBJ2-5; D is possibly TRBD1 (6 bases). CDR3 length: 13 residues. The ends were cut back, 4 bases at V and 7 bases at J, with 13 bases in the middle. Per the germline V gene, CDR1 is SNHLY and CDR2 is FYNNEI.

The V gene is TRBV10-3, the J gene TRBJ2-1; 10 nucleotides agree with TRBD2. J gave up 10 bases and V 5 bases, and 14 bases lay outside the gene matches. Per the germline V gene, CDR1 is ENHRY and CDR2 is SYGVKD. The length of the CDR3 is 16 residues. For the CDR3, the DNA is TGTGCCATCAGTCCTGCTAGCGGGGGTCCCCGGGGGGAGCAGTTCTTC. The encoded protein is CAISPASGGPRGEQFF.

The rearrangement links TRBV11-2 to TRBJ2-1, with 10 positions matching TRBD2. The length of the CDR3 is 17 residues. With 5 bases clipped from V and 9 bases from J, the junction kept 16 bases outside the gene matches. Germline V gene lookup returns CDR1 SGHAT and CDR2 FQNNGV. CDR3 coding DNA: TGTGCCAGCAGCCCTAAGCGACTAGCGGGCTTAGATCCTGAGCAGTTCTTC. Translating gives CASSPKRLAGLDPEQFF.

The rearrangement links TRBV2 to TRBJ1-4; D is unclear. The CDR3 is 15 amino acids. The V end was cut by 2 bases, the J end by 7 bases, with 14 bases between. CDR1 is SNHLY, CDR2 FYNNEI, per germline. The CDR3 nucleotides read TGTGCCAGCAGTGAATTTGTCGCAATTAGTGAAAAACTGTTTTTT. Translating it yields CASSEFVAISEKLFF.

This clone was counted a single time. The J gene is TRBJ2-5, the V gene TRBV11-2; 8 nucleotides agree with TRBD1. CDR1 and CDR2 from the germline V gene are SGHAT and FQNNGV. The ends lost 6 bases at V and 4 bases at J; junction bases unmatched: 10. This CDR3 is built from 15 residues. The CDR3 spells CASRQGQGRGETQYF. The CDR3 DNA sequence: TGTGCCAGCAGACAAGGACAGGGAAGGGGAGAGACCCAGTACTTC.

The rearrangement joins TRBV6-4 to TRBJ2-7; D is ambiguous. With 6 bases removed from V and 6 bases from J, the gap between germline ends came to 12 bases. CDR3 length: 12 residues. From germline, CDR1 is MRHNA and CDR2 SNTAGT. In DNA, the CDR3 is TGTGCCAGCAGGACCCCCCGAGGCGAGCAGTACTTC. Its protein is CASRTPRGEQYF.

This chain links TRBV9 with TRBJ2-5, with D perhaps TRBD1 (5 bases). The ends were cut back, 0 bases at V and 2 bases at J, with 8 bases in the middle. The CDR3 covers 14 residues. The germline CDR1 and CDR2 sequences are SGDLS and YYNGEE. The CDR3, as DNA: TGTGCCAGCAGCGTAGGGGGCCCACAAGAGACCCAGTACTTC. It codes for CASSVGGPQETQYF.

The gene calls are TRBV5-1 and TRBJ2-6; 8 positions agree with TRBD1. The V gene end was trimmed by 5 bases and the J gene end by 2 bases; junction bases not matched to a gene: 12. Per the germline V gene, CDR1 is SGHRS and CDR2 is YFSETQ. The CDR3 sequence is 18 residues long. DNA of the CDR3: TGCGCCAGCAGTTACCCCTCAGGGGGCCCTGCTGGGGCCAACGTCCTGACTTTC. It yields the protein CASSYPSGGPAGANVLTF.

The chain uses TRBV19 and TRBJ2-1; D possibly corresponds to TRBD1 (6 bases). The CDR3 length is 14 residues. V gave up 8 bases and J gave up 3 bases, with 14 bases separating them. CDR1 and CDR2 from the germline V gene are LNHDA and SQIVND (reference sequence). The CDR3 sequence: CASGGRVLYNEQFF. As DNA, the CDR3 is TGTGCCAGTGGGGGCCGGGTCCTCTACAATGAGCAGTTCTTC.

The CDR3 DNA reads TGTGCCATCAGTGACCCAGGGGCGACAGGGTCAACTGAAGCTTTCTTT. It is translated as CAISDPGATGSTEAFF. This chain uses TRBV10-3 with TRBJ1-1, with 7 bases identical to TRBD1. CDR3 size: 16 residues. V shed 3 bases and J 5 bases; nucleotides not matched to a gene: 12. Germline CDR1 ENHRY, CDR2 SYGVKD.

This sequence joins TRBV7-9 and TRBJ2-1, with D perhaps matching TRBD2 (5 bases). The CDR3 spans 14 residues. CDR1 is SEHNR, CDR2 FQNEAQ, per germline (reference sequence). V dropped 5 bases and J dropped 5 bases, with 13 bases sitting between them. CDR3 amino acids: CASSDPERNNEQFF. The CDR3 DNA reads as TGTGCCAGCAGCGACCCAGAGCGGAACAATGAGCAGTTCTTC.

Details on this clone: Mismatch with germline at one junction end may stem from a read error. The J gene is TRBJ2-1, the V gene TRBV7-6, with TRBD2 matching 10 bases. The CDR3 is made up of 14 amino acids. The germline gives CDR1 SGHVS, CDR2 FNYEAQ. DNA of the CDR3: TGTGCCAGCAGCCTAGCGGGAGCCTACAATGAGCAGTTCTTC. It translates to CASSLAGAYNEQFF.

CDR3 in amino acids: CASSGSGRAIDEQFF. DNA of the CDR3: TGTGCCAGCAGTGGTAGCGGGAGGGCCATCGATGAGCAGTTCTTC. The gene calls are TRBV28 and TRBJ2-1; 11 nucleotides align to TRBD2. From germline, CDR1 is MDHEN and CDR2 SYDVKM. The CDR3 has 15 amino acids. With V trimmed by 5 bases and J by 8 bases, 8 bases remained unmatched.

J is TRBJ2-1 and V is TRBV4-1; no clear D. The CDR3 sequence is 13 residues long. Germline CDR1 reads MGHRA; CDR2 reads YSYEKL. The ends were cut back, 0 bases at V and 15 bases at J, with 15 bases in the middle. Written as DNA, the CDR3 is TGCGCCAGCAGCCAAGATTGGGCGCTTCCGCCGTTCTTC. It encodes CASSQDWALPPFF.

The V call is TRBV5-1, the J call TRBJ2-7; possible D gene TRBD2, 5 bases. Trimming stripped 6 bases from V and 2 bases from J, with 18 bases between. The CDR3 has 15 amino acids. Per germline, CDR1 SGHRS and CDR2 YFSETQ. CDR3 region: CASTSRPGIAYEQYF. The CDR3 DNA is TGCGCCAGCACCTCCCGCCCGGGGATAGCCTACGAGCAGTACTTC.

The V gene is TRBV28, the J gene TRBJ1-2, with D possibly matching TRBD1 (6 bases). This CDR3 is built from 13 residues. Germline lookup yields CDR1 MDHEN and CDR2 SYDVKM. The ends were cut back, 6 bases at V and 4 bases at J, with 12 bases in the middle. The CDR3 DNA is TGTGCCAGCAGGGACTCAGGGGCCTATGGCTACACCTTC. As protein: CASRDSGAYGYTF.

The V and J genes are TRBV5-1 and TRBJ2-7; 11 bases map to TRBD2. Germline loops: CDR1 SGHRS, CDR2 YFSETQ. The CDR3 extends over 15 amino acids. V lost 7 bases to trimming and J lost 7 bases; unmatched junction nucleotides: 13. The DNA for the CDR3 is TGCGCCAGCGGCGCGTTAGCGGGAGGGCCTGAGGAGCAGTACTTC. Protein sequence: CASGALAGGPEEQYF. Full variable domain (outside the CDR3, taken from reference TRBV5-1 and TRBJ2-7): KAGVTQTPRYLIKTRGQQVTLSCSPISGHRSVSWYQQTPGQGLQFLFEYFSETQRNKGNFPGRFSGRQFSNSRSEMNVSTLELGDSALYLCASGALAGGPEEQYFGPGTRLTVT.

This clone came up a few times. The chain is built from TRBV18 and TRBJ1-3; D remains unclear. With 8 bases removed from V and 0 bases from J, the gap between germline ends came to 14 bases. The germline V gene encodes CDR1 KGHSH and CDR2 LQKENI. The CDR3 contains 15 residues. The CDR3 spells CASGSSSLSGNTIYF. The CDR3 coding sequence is TGTGCCAGCGGGTCTAGCAGCCTCTCTGGAAACACCATATATTTT.

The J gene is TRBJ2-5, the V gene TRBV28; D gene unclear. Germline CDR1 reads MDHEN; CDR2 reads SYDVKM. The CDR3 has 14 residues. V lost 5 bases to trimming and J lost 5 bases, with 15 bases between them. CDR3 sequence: CASSPIRGLETQYF. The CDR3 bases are TGTGCCAGCAGTCCAATCCGCGGTCTGGAGACCCAGTACTTC. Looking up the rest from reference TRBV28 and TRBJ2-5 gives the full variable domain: DVKVTQSSRYLVKRTGEKVFLECVQDMDHENMFWYRQDPGLGLRLIYFSYDVKMKEKGDIPEGYSVSREKKERFSLILESASTNQTSMYLCASSPIRGLETQYFGPGTRLLVL.

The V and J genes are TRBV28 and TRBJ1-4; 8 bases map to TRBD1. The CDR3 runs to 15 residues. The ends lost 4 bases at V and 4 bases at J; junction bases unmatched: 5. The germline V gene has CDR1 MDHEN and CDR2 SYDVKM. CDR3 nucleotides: TGTGCCAGCAGTTCGGGGACAGGTTATAATGAAAAACTGTTTTTT. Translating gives CASSSGTGYNEKLFF.

In DNA form, the CDR3 reads TGTGCCAGTAATCCAGGGATCGCGAACACCGGGGAGCTGTTTTTT. Translated: CASNPGIANTGELFF. V is TRBV19 and J is TRBJ2-2; a weak D match, TRBD1 (5 bases). With 7 bases removed from V and 0 bases from J, the gap between germline ends came to 12 bases. CDR3 length: 15 amino acids. Germline V gene lookup returns CDR1 LNHDA and CDR2 SQIVND (reference sequence).